A single sample gave rise to the 30 T cell receptor beta chains below, sequenced in a study of STAT3 mutations in large granular lymphocyte leukemia. Their antigens are not known. Findings and caveats of the study: Every T-LGLL patient had at least one immunodominant TCRbeta clonotype.

Using immunoSEQ multiplex PCR, the repertoire was profiled, and TCRdb retains in-frame clones only, with some absent. There are 30,000 to 45,000 clones in the sample; roughly 88% occur only once, and over 0.4% lies in the top ten. The source material was PBMCs. The origin of the receptors is a human donor with T large granular lymphocyte leukemia. Some clones in this sample may be carry-over from other donors' samples.

The V and J genes are TRBV11-3 and TRBJ2-7; D is uncertain. Germline lookup yields CDR1 SGHNT and CDR2 YENEEA. The CDR3 has 13 amino acids. Trimming left V 6 bases short and J 6 bases short, with 15 bases between. The CDR3 loop reads CASSTSSRGEQYF. For the CDR3, the DNA is TGTGCCAGCAGTACCTCTTCACGAGGCGAGCAGTACTTC.

The chain uses TRBV25-1 and TRBJ1-1, with unresolved D. The germline CDR1 and CDR2 sequences are MGHDK and SYGVNS. V was shortened by 3 bases and J by 5 bases, with 10 bases between the two germline ends. This CDR3 has 13 residues. The CDR3 DNA is TGTGCCAGCAGTGAGATGGGGAGGACTGAAGCTTTCTTT. Its protein is CASSEMGRTEAFF.

The CDR3 is CASSKNRVGEQYV. The CDR3 bases are TGTGCCAGCAGCAAGAACAGGGTGGGGGAGCAGTACGTC. The chain uses TRBV14 and TRBJ2-7; D possibly corresponds to TRBD1 (6 bases). CDR3 size: 13 residues. V gave up 5 bases and J gave up 7 bases, with 15 bases separating them. Germline values: CDR1 SGHDN, CDR2 FVKESK.

V and J are TRBV10-3 and TRBJ2-7; D is uncertain. V lost 3 bases to trimming and J lost 5 bases, with 11 bases between them. The CDR3 covers 13 residues. Germline CDR1 reads ENHRY; CDR2 reads SYGVKD. CDR3 nucleotide sequence: TGTGCCATCAGTGACGCCGGTCAGGACGAGCAGTACTTC. As protein: CAISDAGQDEQYF.

CDR3 region: CAAGGADTQYF. In DNA form, the CDR3 reads TGTGCCGCAGGGGGGGCAGATACGCAGTATTTT. The V and J genes are TRBV10-3 and TRBJ2-3, with D perhaps given as TRBD1 or TRBD2 (7 bases each). The CDR3 covers 11 residues. From germline, CDR1 is ENHRY and CDR2 SYGVKD. The ends were cut back, 11 bases at V and 4 bases at J, with 10 bases in the middle.

This clone was found a few times. The J gene is TRBJ1-2, the V gene TRBV6-1; a possible D gene is TRBD1 (6 bases). This CDR3 has 15 residues. Germline lookup yields CDR1 MNHNS and CDR2 SASEGT. V lost 6 bases, J lost 1 base, and 15 bases lay in between. CDR3 in amino acids: CASRPEGRGNYGYTF. The DNA of the CDR3 is TGTGCCAGCAGGCCCGAAGGCAGGGGTAACTATGGCTACACCTTC.

The CDR3 sequence is CASSLRSGGRYLSPLHF. In nucleotides, the CDR3 is TGTGCCAGCAGCTTAAGGTCGGGGGGCCGATACCTTTCACCCCTCCACTTT. This rearrangement joins TRBV7-9 to TRBJ1-6; D might be TRBD1 (6 bases). Germline V gives CDR1 SEHNR, CDR2 FQNEAQ (reference sequence). V was clipped by 2 bases and J by 9 bases, with 20 bases between them. The CDR3 has 17 residues. The full variable domain, its missing parts supplied by reference TRBV7-9 and TRBJ1-6, is DTGVSQNPRHKITKRGQNVTFRCDPISEHNRLYWYRQTLGQGPEFLTYFQNEAQLEKSRLLSDRFSAERPKGSFSTLEIQRTEQGDSAMYLCASSLRSGGRYLSPLHFGNGTRLTVT.

This clone has just a few counts. The gene calls are TRBV5-1 and TRBJ2-5, with D perhaps TRBD1 (5 bases). The CDR3 is made up of 13 amino acids. Germline V gives CDR1 SGHRS, CDR2 YFSETQ. Trimming shortened V by 5 bases and J by 8 bases, and 16 bases separated the two germline ends. The DNA for the CDR3 is TGCGCCAGCAGTTCTGGACAAGCCAATACCCAGTACTTC. It encodes CASSSGQANTQYF. Full variable domain (missing parts from reference TRBV5-1 and TRBJ2-5): KAGVTQTPRYLIKTRGQQVTLSCSPISGHRSVSWYQQTPGQGLQFLFEYFSETQRNKGNFPGRFSGRQFSNSRSEMNVSTLELGDSALYLCASSSGQANTQYFGPGTRLLVL.

The chain couples TRBV5-1 to TRBJ1-2, with D perhaps matching TRBD1 (6 bases). Trimming removed 3 bases at V and 3 bases at J, with 18 bases between. The CDR3 contains 16 residues. Germline V gives CDR1 SGHRS, CDR2 YFSETQ. CDR3 bases: TGCGCCAGCAGCTCCGAGACAGGAAACTACTACTATGGCTACACCTTC. It codes for CASSSETGNYYYGYTF. The variable domain in full, with the rest retrieved from reference TRBV5-1 and TRBJ1-2, is KAGVTQTPRYLIKTRGQQVTLSCSPISGHRSVSWYQQTPGQGLQFLFEYFSETQRNKGNFPGRFSGRQFSNSRSEMNVSTLELGDSALYLCASSSETGNYYYGYTFGSGTRLTVV.

The chain combines TRBV11-1 with TRBJ2-3, with D hard to call. Between the trimmed V and J ends, which lost 1 base and 5 bases, there was a span of 7 bases. Germline CDR1 SGHAT, CDR2 FQDESV (reference sequence). CDR3 length: 13 amino acids. CDR3 in amino acids: CASSLVHLDTQYF. The CDR3 nucleotides are TGTGCCAGCAGCTTAGTCCATTTAGATACGCAGTATTTT.

The chain uses TRBV2 and TRBJ2-1; a possible D gene is TRBD1 (5 bases). Germline assignment: CDR1 SNHLY and CDR2 FYNNEI. The V end lost 7 bases, the J end lost 4 bases, and 14 bases lay between the germline ends. The CDR3 extends over 14 amino acids. The CDR3 here is CASNLDTSYNEQFF. The CDR3 coding sequence is TGTGCCAGCAACCTGGACACGTCGTACAATGAGCAGTTCTTC.

This clone showed up just once. The chain has TRBV28 and TRBJ2-5; D may match TRBD1 or TRBD2 (5 bases each). The CDR3 is 13 residues long. The germline V gene encodes CDR1 MDHEN and CDR2 SYDVKM. Trimming removed 5 bases at V and 1 base at J, with 8 bases between. CDR3 sequence: CASSPGTQETQYF. The CDR3 bases are TGTGCCAGCAGTCCCGGGACCCAAGAGACCCAGTACTTC.

The chain joins TRBV10-3 to TRBJ2-5, with D tentatively TRBD1 (6 bases). Trimming took 6 bases from V and 5 from J, leaving 16 bases between them. This CDR3 region has 14 residues. The germline gives CDR1 ENHRY, CDR2 SYGVKD. CDR3 nucleotides: TGTGCCATCAGGGCTGCAGGGGTAGGGGAGACCCAGTACTTC. Its translation: CAIRAAGVGETQYF.

CDR3 region: CASSVHYNEQFF. CDR3 sequence (DNA): TGTGCCAGCAGCGTCCACTACAATGAGCAGTTCTTC. V usage is TRBV5-4 and J usage is TRBJ2-1, with D unresolved. This CDR3 spans 12 amino acids. The V gene's germline CDR1 is SGHNT and CDR2 YYREEE (reference sequence). Trimming removed 4 bases from V and 3 bases from J, with 5 bases in between.

This clone has just one count. The chain combines TRBV5-1 with TRBJ2-3; TRBD1 might be the D (6 bases). The V end was cut by 2 bases, the J end by 0 bases, with 10 bases between. Germline values: CDR1 SGHRS, CDR2 YFSETQ. The CDR3 runs 15 residues. CDR3 region: CASSLWQGSTDTQYF. The DNA of the CDR3 is TGCGCCAGCAGCTTATGGCAGGGGAGCACAGATACGCAGTATTTT.

The V and J genes are TRBV6-5 and TRBJ1-6; no clear D. Germline V gene sequence: CDR1 MNHEY, CDR2 SVGAGI. The CDR3 contains 14 residues. Between the trimmed V and J ends, which lost 6 bases and 10 bases, there was a span of 16 bases. CDR3 in amino acids: CASSPDANPSPLHF. CDR3 bases: TGTGCCAGCAGCCCCGACGCTAATCCGTCACCCCTCCACTTT.

V gene TRBV30 combines with J gene TRBJ1-2; D is ambiguous. V was clipped by 1 base and J by 1 base, with 4 bases between them. Germline assignment: CDR1 GTSNPN and CDR2 SVGIG (reference sequence). The CDR3 totals 12 residues. Here the CDR3 reads CAWSANNYGYTF. The CDR3 bases are TGTGCCTGGAGTGCAAATAACTATGGCTACACCTTC.

V is TRBV28 and J is TRBJ1-1; D perhaps matches TRBD1 (6 bases). The germline CDR1 and CDR2 sequences are MDHEN and SYDVKM. V was cut by 3 bases and J by 7 bases, with 12 bases left in between. The CDR3 is made up of 13 amino acids. The CDR3 protein is CASSFPQGGEAFF. The CDR3 DNA sequence: TGTGCCAGCAGTTTCCCACAGGGCGGTGAAGCTTTCTTT.

V is TRBV5-1 and J is TRBJ1-1, with D unclear. CDR1 is SGHRS and CDR2 is YFSETQ in the germline V gene. Trimming removed 0 bases at V and 2 bases at J, with 8 bases between. This CDR3 has 14 amino acids. The CDR3: CASSLEAFNTEAFF. CDR3 DNA sequence: TGCGCCAGCAGCTTGGAGGCGTTTAACACTGAAGCTTTCTTT.

This clone was counted between two and nine times. The rearrangement joins TRBV19 to TRBJ2-2, with D uncertain. Trimming took 2 bases from V and 1 from J, leaving 5 bases between them. Germline CDR1 reads LNHDA; CDR2 reads SQIVND (reference sequence). The CDR3 has 14 amino acids. CDR3 DNA sequence: TGTGCCAGTAGTATACAGCTGAACACCGGGGAGCTGTTTTTT. Translated: CASSIQLNTGELFF.

This clone was found a few times. This sequence joins TRBV27 and TRBJ2-1, with D possibly called TRBD1 or TRBD2 (5 bases each). Germline V CDR1 and CDR2: MNHEY, SMNVEV (reference sequence). V shed 6 bases and J shed 4 bases, with 19 bases lying between them. This CDR3 has 16 amino acids. In DNA form, the CDR3 reads TGTGCCAGCAGGGGGGAGCTGGGTTCTTGGTACAATGAGCAGTTCTTC. Amino acids: CASRGELGSWYNEQFF.

The rearrangement links TRBV19 to TRBJ2-3, with D possibly matching TRBD1 (6 bases). The CDR3 consists of 15 residues. CDR1 is LNHDA and CDR2 is SQIVND in the germline V gene (reference sequence). Trimming left V 7 bases short and J 2 bases short, with 16 bases between. CDR3 in DNA: TGTGCCAGTATTGGTGGAAAGGGGGTCACAGATACGCAGTATTTT. Translated: CASIGGKGVTDTQYF.

The chain has TRBV5-6 and TRBJ2-2; the match to TRBD2 covers 9 bases. CDR1 SGHDT and CDR2 YYEEEE come from the germline V gene. CDR3 size: 16 residues. Trimming took 1 base from V and 3 from J; bases not matched to a gene: 4. DNA for the CDR3: TGTGCCAGCAGCTTGAGGCGGGGGGGTCACACCGGGGAGCTGTTTTTT. Its protein product is CASSLRRGGHTGELFF. Based on the CDR3 plus reference TRBV5-6 and TRBJ2-2, the full variable domain is DAGVTQSPTHLIKTRGQQVTLRCSPKSGHDTVSWYQQALGQGPQFIFQYYEEEERQRGNFPDRFSGHQFPNYSSELNVNALLLGDSALYLCASSLRRGGHTGELFFGEGSRLTVL.

V gene TRBV5-1 combines with J gene TRBJ1-2; a possible D gene is TRBD1 (5 bases). The CDR3 has 13 residues. The V end lost 0 bases, the J end lost 4 bases, and 7 bases lay between the germline ends. Per the germline V gene, CDR1 is SGHRS and CDR2 is YFSETQ. This CDR3 reads CASSLDRTYGYTF. The CDR3 DNA reads TGCGCCAGCAGCTTGGACAGGACCTATGGCTACACCTTC.

The J gene is TRBJ1-6, the V gene TRBV14; D gene uncertain. This CDR3 spans 15 amino acids. V lost 0 bases and J lost 10, with 13 bases in between. Per the germline V gene, CDR1 is SGHDN and CDR2 is FVKESK. CDR3 in DNA: TGTGCCAGCAGCCAAGACCCGGCCGGACGATCACCCCTCCACTTT. Amino acid sequence: CASSQDPAGRSPLHF.

The genes are TRBV9 and TRBJ2-7; D is unclear. Germline V gives CDR1 SGDLS, CDR2 YYNGEE. V lost 3 bases, J lost 5 bases, and 24 bases lay in between. The CDR3 is 17 amino acids. The CDR3 is CASSASDSETHLNEQYF. CDR3 DNA: TGTGCCAGCAGCGCGTCAGATAGTGAGACCCATTTGAACGAGCAGTACTTC.

The chain links TRBV28 to TRBJ2-7, with 7 bases identical to TRBD1. Germline CDR1 reads MDHEN; CDR2 reads SYDVKM. CDR3 length equals 15 residues. The junction had 8 bases not matched to a gene; V was cut back by 5 bases and J by 1 base. The CDR3 loop is CASSGADRASYEQYF. The CDR3 nucleotides read TGTGCCAGCAGTGGGGCCGACAGGGCTTCCTACGAGCAGTACTTC.

The chain is built from TRBV4-1 and TRBJ2-5; perhaps TRBD2 as D (5 bases). CDR3 size: 15 residues. V lost 0 bases to trimming and J lost 4 bases, with 12 bases between them. CDR1 MGHRA and CDR2 YSYEKL come from the germline V gene. The CDR3 loop is CASSQEDRTSETQYF. Here the CDR3 DNA reads TGCGCCAGCAGCCAAGAAGATAGGACTTCAGAGACCCAGTACTTC.

This chain links TRBV5-6 with TRBJ2-5, with 9 bases matching TRBD2. Trimming cost V 1 base and J 8 bases; bases outside gene matches: 6. Germline V CDR1 and CDR2: SGHDT, YYEEEE. The CDR3 consists of 14 residues. This CDR3 reads CASSLTLAGVTQYF. The CDR3 nucleotides are TGTGCCAGCAGCTTGACACTAGCGGGCGTCACCCAGTACTTC.

This rearrangement joins TRBV5-1 to TRBJ1-6, with D perhaps TRBD1 (6 bases). Germline values: CDR1 SGHRS, CDR2 YFSETQ. The V and J ends lost 4 bases and 0 bases respectively, with 20 bases between them. There are 19 residues in the CDR3. The CDR3 DNA reads as TGCGCCAGCAGCCACAGGGAACCTAACTTGAGCTCCTATAATTCACCCCTCCACTTT. Amino acids: CASSHREPNLSSYNSPLHF.